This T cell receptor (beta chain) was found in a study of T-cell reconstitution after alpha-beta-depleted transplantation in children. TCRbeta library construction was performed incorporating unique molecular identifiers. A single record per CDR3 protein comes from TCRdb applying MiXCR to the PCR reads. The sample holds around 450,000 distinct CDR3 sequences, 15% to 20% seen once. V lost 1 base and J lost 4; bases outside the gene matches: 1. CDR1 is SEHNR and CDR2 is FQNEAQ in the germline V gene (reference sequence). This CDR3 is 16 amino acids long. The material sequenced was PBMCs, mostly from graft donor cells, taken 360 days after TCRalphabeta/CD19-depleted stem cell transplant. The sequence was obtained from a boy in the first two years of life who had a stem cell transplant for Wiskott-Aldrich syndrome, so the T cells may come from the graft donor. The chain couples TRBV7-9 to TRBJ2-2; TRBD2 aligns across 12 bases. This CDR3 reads CASSLVGLAGTGELFF. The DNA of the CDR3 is TGTGCCAGCAGCTTAGTGGGACTAGCGGGCACCGGGGAGCTGTTTTTT. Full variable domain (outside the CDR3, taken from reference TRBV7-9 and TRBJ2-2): DTGVSQNPRHKITKRGQNVTFRCDPISEHNRLYWYRQTLGQGPEFLTYFQNEAQLEKSRLLSDRFSAERPKGSFSTLEIQRTEQGDSAMYLCASSLVGLAGTGELFFGEGSRLTVL.